This T cell receptor beta chain comes out of a study of OX40 agonist ivuxolimab in advanced cancers. As for the study in general: Dose-escalation patients suffered from hepatocellular carcinoma, melanoma, renal cell or head and neck cancer. Study-level points and caveats: Among T cells, CD8+ cells averaged more expanded clones than CD4+ cells.

The CDR3 is 14 amino acids. CDR1 is MGHRA, CDR2 YSYEKL, per germline. V trimming: 2 bases; J trimming: 5 bases; junction bases outside the gene matches: 3. About this clone itself: Its antigen is not identified.

Using immunoSEQ multiplex PCR, the repertoire was profiled, and TCRdb retains in-frame clones only, with some absent. The repertoire consists of approximately 60,000 clones, with about nine tenths occurring once and the leading ten covering approximately 0.37%. Sequences were derived from CD4+ or CD8+ T cells sorted from blood, sampled in a trial of the OX40 agonist ivuxolimab. The chain recombines TRBV4-1 with TRBJ2-5; 9 bases are shared with TRBD1. This TCR derives from an adult with an advanced solid tumor such as melanoma, head and neck, liver or kidney cancer. The CDR3 nucleotides are TGCGCCAGCAGCCAACCAGACAGGGGGGAGACCCAGTACTTC. Its translation is CASSQPDRGETQYF.